One TCR beta chain is described in this entry. The target antigen is unknown. Here immunoSEQ multiplex PCR was the method, and the copy in TCRdb shows in-frame clones only, minus some. The table has 90,000 to 150,000 clones, roughly 87% seen once. These data belong to a study of T cell responses to AZD1222 COVID-19 vaccine. Study-level findings and limits: Only a handful of people who got AZD1222 tested seropositive at baseline.

The germline V and J ends were trimmed by 7 bases and 2 bases, with 15 bases remaining between them. CDR1 and CDR2 (germline): SEHNR, FQNEAQ (reference sequence). This CDR3 contains 15 residues. The genes are TRBV7-9 and TRBJ1-3; weak D call: TRBD1 (5 bases). The receptor was derived from an adult who received the AZD1222 COVID-19 vaccine. Sequencing was performed on peripheral blood, taken 28 days after the second AZD1222 dose. The CDR3 nucleotides are TGTGCCAGCACCAACCTCAACAGGCCTGGAAACACCATATATTTT. Amino acids: CASTNLNRPGNTIYF.